The next 20 T cell receptor beta chains were all read from a single sample in a study of response to subunit inactivated influenza vaccine. TCRdb re-derived calls from the RT-PCR reads in MiXCR, one entry per CDR3 protein. The profile shows just over 300,000 distinct CDR3 sequences, 20% to 25% of them singletons. The starting material was PBMCs from blood, obtained about 20 months after vaccination. These receptors all come from a man between 50 and 75 years old who received an inactivated influenza vaccine.

This clonotype was counted a few times. The V gene is TRBV6-5, the J gene TRBJ1-1, with D uncertain. CDR1 is MNHEY and CDR2 is SVGAGI in the germline V gene. V gave up 8 bases and J gave up 6 bases, with 16 bases separating them. The CDR3 is 13 amino acids. Here the CDR3 reads CASVLYSVAEAFF. The CDR3 DNA sequence: TGTGCCAGCGTACTATATTCGGTCGCTGAAGCTTTCTTT.

V and J are TRBV14 and TRBJ1-5; D ambiguous. Germline V lookup: CDR1 SGHDN, CDR2 FVKESK. Trimming took 1 base from V and 4 from J, leaving 20 bases between them. The CDR3 totals 18 residues. CDR3: CASSQVFYSRRRNQPQHF. The CDR3 region has the DNA TGTGCCAGCAGCCAAGTCTTCTACTCGCGCAGACGTAATCAGCCCCAGCATTTT.

V is TRBV6-2 or TRBV6-3 and J is TRBJ1-3, with D perhaps TRBD1 (5 bases). Germline-derived CDR1 and CDR2 are MNHEY and SVGEGT. With 6 bases removed from V and 1 base from J, the gap between germline ends came to 25 bases. The CDR3 runs 19 residues. This CDR3 is CASSSTTGPPGGSGNTIYF. The CDR3 nucleotides are TGTGCCAGCAGCTCGACAACCGGACCTCCGGGGGGTTCTGGAAACACCATATATTTT.

This clonotype was detected ten times or more. The rearrangement uses TRBV3-1 and TRBJ1-3; D perhaps matches TRBD1 (5 bases). Germline CDR1 LGHDT, CDR2 YNNKEL (reference sequence). V was cut by 4 bases and J by 0 bases, with 13 bases left in between. The CDR3 loop spans 16 amino acids. CDR3 bases: TGTGCCAGCAGCCCCTCCGGGACGGTCTCTGGAAACACCATATATTTT. As protein: CASSPSGTVSGNTIYF.

The chain joins TRBV20-1 to TRBJ2-3; 9 bases are a match to TRBD2. CDR1 is DFQATT, CDR2 SNEGSKA, per germline (reference sequence). V shed 4 bases and J 0 bases; nucleotides not matched to a gene: 5. The CDR3 spans 15 residues. The CDR3 DNA reads TGCAGTGCTAAAACTAGCGGGTCCAGCACAGATACGCAGTATTTT. Its protein is CSAKTSGSSTDTQYF.

V is TRBV6-2 or TRBV6-3 and J is TRBJ1-1, with D unclear. The CDR3 loop spans 14 amino acids. Germline V gene lookup returns CDR1 MNHEY and CDR2 SVGEGT. V was trimmed by 7 bases and J by 0 bases, leaving 12 bases between them. The CDR3 sequence is CASNLVLMNTEAFF. CDR3 in DNA: TGTGCCAGCAACTTGGTCCTCATGAACACTGAAGCTTTCTTT.

V and J are TRBV7-3 and TRBJ2-2, with 8 bases that match TRBD2. The V gene's germline CDR1 is SGHTA and CDR2 FQGTGA. There are 17 residues in the CDR3. Germline trimming cut 5 bases from V and 1 base from J; bases unmatched to any gene: 9. In DNA form, the CDR3 reads TGTGCCAGCAGCCCCTGGACTAGCCTGTTGAACACCGGGGAGCTGTTTTTT. This encodes CASSPWTSLLNTGELFF.

This clonotype has more than one count but fewer than ten. This sequence joins TRBV14 and TRBJ1-6, with D perhaps TRBD1 (5 bases). The V end lost 0 bases, the J end lost 9 bases, and 9 bases lay between the germline ends. Germline V gives CDR1 SGHDN, CDR2 FVKESK. The CDR3 covers 14 residues. CDR3 amino acids: CASSQERGGSPLHF. CDR3 sequence (DNA): TGTGCCAGCAGCCAAGAACGGGGCGGTTCACCCCTCCACTTT. Variable domain in full (rest from reference TRBV14 and TRBJ1-6): EAGVTQFPSHSVIEKGQTVTLRCDPISGHDNLYWYRRVMGKEIKFLLHFVKESKQDESGMPNNRFLAERTGGTYSTLKVQPAELEDSGVYFCASSQERGGSPLHFGNGTRLTVT.

This clonotype was observed a handful of times. The V and J genes are TRBV12-3 or TRBV12-4 and TRBJ2-5; no definite D call. The CDR3 contains 13 residues. V was pared by 6 bases and J by 4 bases, with 12 bases between. This chain's CDR3 is CASRALGSETQYF. DNA for the CDR3: TGTGCCAGCAGAGCCCTCGGGTCAGAGACCCAGTACTTC.

The chain combines TRBV28 with TRBJ1-5, with 11 nucleotides matching TRBD1. Germline assignment: CDR1 MDHEN and CDR2 SYDVKM. V was pared by 5 bases and J by 5 bases, with 5 bases of the junction left unmatched. The CDR3 length is 15 residues. The CDR3 spells CASSHGTGGDQPQHF. The DNA for the CDR3 is TGTGCCAGCAGTCATGGGACAGGGGGTGATCAGCCCCAGCATTTT. The full variable domain, completed using reference TRBV28 and TRBJ1-5, is DVKVTQSSRYLVKRTGEKVFLECVQDMDHENMFWYRQDPGLGLRLIYFSYDVKMKEKGDIPEGYSVSREKKERFSLILESASTNQTSMYLCASSHGTGGDQPQHFGDGTRLSIL.

Turning to this clonotype: A read error may be the cause here, since a much bigger clone is one base away. The chain has TRBV20-1 and TRBJ1-1; the match to TRBD1 covers 7 bases. In germline, CDR1 is DFQATT, CDR2 SNEGSKA (reference sequence). This CDR3 region has 14 residues. The trim removed 4 bases at V and 0 bases at J, leaving 5 bases unmatched. The CDR3 sequence: CSAKSGGLNTEAFF. CDR3 nucleotide sequence: TGCAGTGCTAAATCAGGGGGATTGAACACTGAAGCTTTCTTT.

This chain uses TRBV5-1 with TRBJ1-3, with D uncertain. This CDR3 contains 15 residues. Germline CDR1 SGHRS, CDR2 YFSETQ. The ends were cut back, 0 bases at V and 2 bases at J, with 9 bases in the middle. The CDR3 nucleotides are TGCGCCAGCAGCTTGGGAGCGGCTCCTGGAAACACCATATATTTT. It codes for CASSLGAAPGNTIYF.

The V and J genes are TRBV12-3 or TRBV12-4 and TRBJ2-1; 15 bases agree with TRBD2. The V segment lost 5 bases and the J segment 10 bases; nucleotides outside the gene matches: 9. There are 16 residues in the CDR3. The CDR3 bases are TGTGCCAGCAGTCCCAGGACTAGCGGGAGGGCTAGAGAGCAGTTCTTC. The encoded protein is CASSPRTSGRAREQFF.

V usage is TRBV3-1 and J usage is TRBJ2-7; no clear D gene. V dropped 4 bases and J dropped 0 bases, with 13 bases sitting between them. Germline V gives CDR1 LGHDT, CDR2 YNNKEL (reference sequence). The CDR3 has 15 residues. CDR3 nucleotide sequence: TGTGCCAGCAGCCTAACCGAAGAAAGCTCCTACGAGCAGTACTTC. Amino acids: CASSLTEESSYEQYF.

This clonotype was picked up a small number of times. This sequence joins TRBV3-1 and TRBJ2-5, with TRBD2 matching 12 bases. Looked up from germline, CDR1 is LGHDT and CDR2 is YNNKEL (reference sequence). J was trimmed by 3 bases and V by 3 bases; bases with no gene match: 5. This CDR3 has 16 residues. The chain's CDR3 is CASSHLGLAGKETQYF. The CDR3 DNA sequence: TGTGCCAGCAGCCACCTAGGACTAGCGGGGAAAGAGACCCAGTACTTC.

The chain employs TRBV6-4 and TRBJ1-1, with D uncertain. Trimming left V 3 bases short and J 0 bases short, with 8 bases between. The CDR3 sequence is 14 residues long. Germline-derived CDR1 and CDR2 are MRHNA and SNTAGT. The CDR3 nucleotides are TGTGCCAGCAGTGAATCGGATCTGAACACTGAAGCTTTCTTT. It codes for CASSESDLNTEAFF.

The table lists this clonotype with a few counts. The chain couples TRBV11-2 to TRBJ1-2; tentative D call: TRBD1 (6 bases). The V gene's germline CDR1 is SGHAT and CDR2 FQNNGV. V lost 5 bases, J lost 0 bases, and 16 bases lay in between. CDR3 length: 16 amino acids. In nucleotides, the CDR3 is TGTGCCAGCAGCCCCCAACGGACAGCATCTAACTATGGCTACACCTTC. As protein: CASSPQRTASNYGYTF.

This clonotype was counted only a few times. The gene calls are TRBV7-9 and TRBJ2-2, with 9 bases identical to TRBD2. Germline values: CDR1 SEHNR, CDR2 FQNEAQ (reference sequence). This CDR3 is built from 13 residues. V dropped 8 bases and J dropped 6; count of bases not matched to a gene: 4. This CDR3 reads CASRLAAPGELFF. In DNA form, the CDR3 reads TGTGCCAGCCGACTAGCGGCCCCCGGGGAGCTGTTTTTT.

This chain joins TRBV3-1 and TRBJ2-3; D is undetermined. V gave up 6 bases and J gave up 4 bases, with 5 bases separating them. The CDR3 consists of 11 residues. The germline gives CDR1 LGHDT, CDR2 YNNKEL (reference sequence). Here the CDR3 reads CASRMADTQYF. DNA for the CDR3: TGTGCCAGCAGAATGGCAGATACGCAGTATTTT.

This chain connects TRBV20-1 to TRBJ2-5; tentative D call: TRBD2 (5 bases). V was cut by 1 base and J by 4 bases, with 19 bases left in between. This CDR3 is 16 amino acids long. The germline gives CDR1 DFQATT, CDR2 SNEGSKA (reference sequence). The chain's CDR3 is CSARVDYSQLSETQYF. The CDR3 nucleotides read TGCAGTGCTAGAGTAGACTACTCTCAGTTATCAGAGACCCAGTACTTC.